Described below is a single TCR beta chain sequence and its context. This specimen comes from a study of blood T cell repertoires in COVID-19. Background on the study: The analysed material was cDNA or gDNA that came from T cells, B-cell-depleted T cells, or PBMCs.

V shed 1 base, J shed 5 bases, and the junction held 11 bases outside the gene matches. The CDR3 runs to 17 residues. The V gene's germline CDR1 is SGHDT and CDR2 YYEEEE. This table comes from immunoSEQ multiplex PCR, and its TCRdb copy is limited to in-frame clones, with some not included. The table lists roughly 86,000 clones, roughly 86% of them singletons. The rearrangement uses TRBV5-6 and TRBJ2-5, with 10 bases fitting TRBD1. This clonotype originated in a middle-aged man with active or convalescent COVID-19. The material sequenced was peripheral blood. CDR3 in amino acids: CASSLWNFRDRGETQYF. For the CDR3, the DNA is TGTGCCAGCAGCTTGTGGAATTTCCGGGACAGGGGTGAGACCCAGTACTTC. Together with reference TRBV5-6 and TRBJ2-5, the CDR3 gives the full variable domain: DAGVTQSPTHLIKTRGQQVTLRCSPKSGHDTVSWYQQALGQGPQFIFQYYEEEERQRGNFPDRFSGHQFPNYSSELNVNALLLGDSALYLCASSLWNFRDRGETQYFGPGTRLLVL.